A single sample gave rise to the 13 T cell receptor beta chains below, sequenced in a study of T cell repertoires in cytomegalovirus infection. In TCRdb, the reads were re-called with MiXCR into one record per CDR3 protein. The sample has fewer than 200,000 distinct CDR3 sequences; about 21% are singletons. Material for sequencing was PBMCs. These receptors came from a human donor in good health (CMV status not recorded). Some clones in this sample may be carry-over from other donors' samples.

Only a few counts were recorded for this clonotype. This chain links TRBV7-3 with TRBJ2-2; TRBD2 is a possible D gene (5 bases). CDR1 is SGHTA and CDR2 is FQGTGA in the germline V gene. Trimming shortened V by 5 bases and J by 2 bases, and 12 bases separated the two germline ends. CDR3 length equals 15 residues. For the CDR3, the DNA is TGTGCCAGCAGCCCGAACGGGGAAAACACCGGGGAGCTGTTTTTT. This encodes CASSPNGENTGELFF.

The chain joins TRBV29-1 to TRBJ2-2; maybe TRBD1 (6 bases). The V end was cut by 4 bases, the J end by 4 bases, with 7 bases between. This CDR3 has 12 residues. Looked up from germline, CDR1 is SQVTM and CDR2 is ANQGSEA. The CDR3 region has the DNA TGCAGCGTTGGGACAGCCACCGGGGAGCTGTTTTTT. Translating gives CSVGTATGELFF.

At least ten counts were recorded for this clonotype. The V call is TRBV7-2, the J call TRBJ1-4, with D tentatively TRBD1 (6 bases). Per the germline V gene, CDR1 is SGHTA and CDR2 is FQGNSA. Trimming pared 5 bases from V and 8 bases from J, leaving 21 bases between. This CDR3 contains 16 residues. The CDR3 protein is CASSPGTSLSGEKLFF. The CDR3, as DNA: TGTGCCAGCAGCCCCGGGACATCTCTCTCCGGGGAAAAACTGTTTTTT.

CDR3 region: CASSGDIKNTEAFF. Here the CDR3 DNA reads TGTGCCAGCAGCGGAGACATAAAGAACACTGAAGCTTTCTTT. This chain links TRBV7-9 with TRBJ1-1; D is unclear. V was shortened by 5 bases and J by 1 base, with 11 bases between the two germline ends. Germline assignment: CDR1 SEHNR and CDR2 FQNEAQ (reference sequence). CDR3 size: 14 residues.

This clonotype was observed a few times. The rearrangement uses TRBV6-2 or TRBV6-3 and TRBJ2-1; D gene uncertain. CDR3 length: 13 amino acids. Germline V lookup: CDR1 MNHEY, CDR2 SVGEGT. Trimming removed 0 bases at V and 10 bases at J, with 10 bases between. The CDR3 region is CASSYSSGFEQFF. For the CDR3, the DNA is TGTGCCAGCAGTTACTCGTCTGGATTCGAGCAGTTCTTC.

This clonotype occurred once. CDR3 DNA: TGTGCCAGCAGGCGGAGGGAGGTGGATACGCAGTATTTT. Translation gives CASRRREVDTQYF. The chain carries TRBV11-3 and TRBJ2-3, with D perhaps matching TRBD2 (6 bases). The CDR3 sequence is 13 residues long. Trimming left V 6 bases short and J 6 bases short, with 13 bases between. Germline V gives CDR1 SGHNT, CDR2 YENEEA. The full variable domain, its missing parts supplied by reference TRBV11-3 and TRBJ2-3, is EAGVVQSPRYKIIEKKQPVAFWCNPISGHNTLYWYLQNLGQGPELLIRYENEEAVDDSQLPKDRFSAERLKGVDSTLKIQPAELGDSAVYLCASRRREVDTQYFGPGTRLTVL.

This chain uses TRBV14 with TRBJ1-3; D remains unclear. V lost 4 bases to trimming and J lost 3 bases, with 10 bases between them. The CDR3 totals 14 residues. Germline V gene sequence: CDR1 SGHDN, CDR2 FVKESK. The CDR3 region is CASSRGVGGNTIYF. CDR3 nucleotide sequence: TGTGCCAGCAGCCGGGGAGTAGGTGGAAACACCATATATTTT. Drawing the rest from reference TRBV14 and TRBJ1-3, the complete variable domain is EAGVTQFPSHSVIEKGQTVTLRCDPISGHDNLYWYRRVMGKEIKFLLHFVKESKQDESGMPNNRFLAERTGGTYSTLKVQPAELEDSGVYFCASSRGVGGNTIYFGEGSWLTVV.

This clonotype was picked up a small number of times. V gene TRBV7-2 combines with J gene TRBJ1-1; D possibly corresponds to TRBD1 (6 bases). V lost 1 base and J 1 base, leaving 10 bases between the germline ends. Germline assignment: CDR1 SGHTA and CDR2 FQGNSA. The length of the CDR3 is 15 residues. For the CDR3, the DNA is TGTGCCAGCAGCTTAGGTGGGGGGCCGAACACTGAAGCTTTCTTT. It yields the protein CASSLGGGPNTEAFF.

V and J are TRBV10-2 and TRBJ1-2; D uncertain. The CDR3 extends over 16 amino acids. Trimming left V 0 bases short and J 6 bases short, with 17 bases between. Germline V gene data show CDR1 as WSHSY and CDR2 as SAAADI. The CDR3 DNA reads TGCGCCAGCAGTGAGTCGGCACACGGTGTTGGGGATGGCTACACCTTC. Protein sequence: CASSESAHGVGDGYTF.

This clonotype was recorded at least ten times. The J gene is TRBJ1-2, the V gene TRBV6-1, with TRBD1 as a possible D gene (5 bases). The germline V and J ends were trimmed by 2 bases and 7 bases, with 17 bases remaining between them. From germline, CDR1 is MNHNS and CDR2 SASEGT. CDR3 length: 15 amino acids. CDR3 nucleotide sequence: TGTGCCAGCAGTGAAATGGGACCTAATGAAAGTGGCTACACCTTC. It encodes CASSEMGPNESGYTF.

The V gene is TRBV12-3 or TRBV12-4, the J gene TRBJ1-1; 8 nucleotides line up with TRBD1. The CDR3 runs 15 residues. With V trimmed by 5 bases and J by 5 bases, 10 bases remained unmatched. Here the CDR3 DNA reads TGTGCCAGCAGTGGGACAGGCCTGGTGGGTACTGAAGCTTTCTTT. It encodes CASSGTGLVGTEAFF.

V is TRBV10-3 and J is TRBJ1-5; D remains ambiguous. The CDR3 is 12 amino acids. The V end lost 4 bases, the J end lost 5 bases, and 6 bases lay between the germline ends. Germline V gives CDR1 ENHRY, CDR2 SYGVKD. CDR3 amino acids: CAISGQYQPQHF. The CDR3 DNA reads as TGTGCCATCAGTGGCCAGTATCAGCCCCAGCATTTT.

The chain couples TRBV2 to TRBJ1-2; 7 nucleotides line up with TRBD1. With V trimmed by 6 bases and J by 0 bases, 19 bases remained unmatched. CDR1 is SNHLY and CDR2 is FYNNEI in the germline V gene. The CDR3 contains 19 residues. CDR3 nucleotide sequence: TGTGCCAGCAGCGGGGACTGGGGTGGACAGGCAGCAGCTAACTATGGCTACACCTTC. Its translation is CASSGDWGGQAAANYGYTF.